Each of the 14 T cell receptor beta chains below was sequenced from the same sample in a study of T cells in Graves' hyperthyroidism and ophthalmopathy. Amplified TCR beta CDR3 regions derived from RNA transcripts. The HTBI set primed first-round TCR CDR3 RT-PCR. In TCRdb, the multiplex PCR reads were re-called with MiXCR into one record per CDR3 protein. The repertoire holds roughly 720,000 distinct CDR3 sequences, with 15% to 20% as singletons. Sequenced input: blood. These receptor sequences come from a man over 45 with Graves' hyperthyroidism.

This clonotype has at least ten counts. The chain recombines TRBV7-2 with TRBJ2-3; D unresolved. Trimming removed 2 bases at V and 4 bases at J, with 4 bases between. This CDR3 has 12 amino acids. The germline V gene has CDR1 SGHTA and CDR2 FQGNSA. CDR3 in amino acids: CASSLPPDTQYF. CDR3 coding DNA: TGTGCCAGCAGCTTACCCCCAGATACGCAGTATTTT.

This clonotype was detected ten times or more. V and J are TRBV11-2 and TRBJ2-1; 8 nucleotides match TRBD2. The CDR3 is 18 amino acids. Per the germline V gene, CDR1 is SGHAT and CDR2 is FQNNGV. Unmatched junction bases numbered 12, after V lost 5 bases and J lost 0 bases. The CDR3 bases are TGTGCCAGCAGCCCTGAGGTAGCGGGACCACGCTCCTACAATGAGCAGTTCTTC. Its protein product is CASSPEVAGPRSYNEQFF.

The sample holds many counts of this clonotype. This rearrangement joins TRBV7-2 to TRBJ1-6; D may be TRBD1 (5 bases). The V end lost 7 bases, the J end lost 10 bases, and 17 bases lay between the germline ends. The CDR3 runs to 14 residues. CDR1 and CDR2 (germline): SGHTA, FQGNSA. As DNA, the CDR3 is TGTGCCAGCAAGCTAAGGCGAGGGGAATCACCCCTCCACTTT. Its translation: CASKLRRGESPLHF.

This clonotype was counted ten times or more. The rearrangement joins TRBV3-1 to TRBJ2-2; D uncertain. V dropped 1 base and J dropped 0 bases, with 9 bases sitting between them. The germline V gene has CDR1 LGHDT and CDR2 YNNKEL (reference sequence). This CDR3 region has 16 residues. The DNA for the CDR3 is TGTGCCAGCAGCCAAGCGTCAGCTCCGAACACCGGGGAGCTGTTTTTT. This codes for CASSQASAPNTGELFF.

Many counts were recorded for this clonotype. The CDR3 loop reads CASSEETSVYNEQFF. CDR3 DNA: TGTGCCAGCAGTGAAGAAACTAGCGTTTACAATGAGCAGTTCTTC. The genes are TRBV2 and TRBJ2-1; 7 bases agree with TRBD2. The CDR3 totals 15 residues. V shed 1 base, J shed 4 bases, and the junction held 4 bases outside the gene matches. CDR1 and CDR2 from the germline V gene are SNHLY and FYNNEI.

The chain uses TRBV12-3 or TRBV12-4 and TRBJ2-1, with 9 bases identical to TRBD2. CDR3 length: 15 residues. J gave up 9 bases and V 6 bases, and 12 bases lay outside the gene matches. CDR3: CASRTTGTSTGEQFF. The CDR3 bases are TGTGCCAGCAGAACGACCGGGACTAGCACGGGTGAGCAGTTCTTC.

As for this clonotype: A much bigger clone sits one base away, suggesting this may be a read error. The rearrangement links TRBV6-6 to TRBJ2-5; perhaps TRBD2 as D (6 bases). The CDR3 has 15 residues. Germline V lookup: CDR1 MNHNY, CDR2 SVGAGI (reference sequence). CDR3 nucleotides: TGTGCCAGCAGTTACCTCCAGGGAGGCGGAGAGAACCAGTACTTC. Translated, it gives CASSYLQGGGENQYF.

This clonotype was counted between two and nine times. V usage is TRBV28 and J usage is TRBJ2-7; possible D gene TRBD2, 7 bases. The CDR3 consists of 14 residues. Germline V CDR1 and CDR2: MDHEN, SYDVKM. V was shortened by 8 bases and J by 4 bases, with 18 bases between the two germline ends. This CDR3 is CASLEGEGLYEQYF. CDR3 nucleotides: TGTGCCAGCCTGGAGGGGGAGGGCCTTTACGAGCAGTACTTC.

The chain carries TRBV20-1 and TRBJ2-1; 9 bases map to TRBD2. J gave up 7 bases and V 4 bases, and 11 bases lay outside the gene matches. This CDR3 is 15 amino acids long. CDR1 DFQATT and CDR2 SNEGSKA come from the germline V gene (reference sequence). The CDR3 sequence: CSATASGIIRNEQFF. CDR3 bases: TGCAGTGCTACTGCTAGCGGGATAATAAGGAATGAGCAGTTCTTC.

Note on this clonotype: A single base separates this from a much larger clone, so it may be a read error. The J gene is TRBJ2-3, the V gene TRBV13, with D perhaps TRBD1 or TRBD2 (5 bases each). The CDR3 spans 16 residues. Germline V gives CDR1 PRHDT, CDR2 FYEKMQ (reference sequence). V was trimmed by 5 bases and J by 3 bases, leaving 18 bases between them. The CDR3 nucleotides are TGTGCCAGCAGCACTCGACCGGGGCTGGAAACAGATACGCAGTATTTT. Amino acids: CASSTRPGLETDTQYF. Drawing the rest from reference TRBV13 and TRBJ2-3, the complete variable domain is AAGVIQSPRHLIKEKRETATLKCYPIPRHDTVYWYQQGPGQDPQFLISFYEKMQSDKGSIPDRFSAQQFSDYHSELNMSSLELGDSALYFCASSTRPGLETDTQYFGPGTRLTVL.

This clonotype was recorded at least ten times. This chain joins TRBV28 and TRBJ1-1; 8 nucleotides agree with TRBD1. Germline V gene lookup returns CDR1 MDHEN and CDR2 SYDVKM. This CDR3 is built from 18 residues. V gave up 6 bases and J gave up 2 bases; unmatched junction bases: 17. The CDR3: CASSHRTGRTKLNTEAFF. The CDR3 DNA reads TGTGCCAGCAGCCACCGGACAGGGCGCACCAAGCTTAACACTGAAGCTTTCTTT.

This clonotype was counted at least ten times. The V call is TRBV7-2, the J call TRBJ2-7, with 10 positions matching TRBD1. With 7 bases clipped from V and 6 bases from J, the junction kept 9 bases outside the gene matches. The CDR3 has 14 residues. Germline values: CDR1 SGHTA, CDR2 FQGNSA. The CDR3 loop is CASTRDRGLAEQYF. CDR3 sequence (DNA): TGTGCCAGCACCCGCGACAGGGGGCTTGCCGAGCAGTACTTC. The full variable domain, its missing parts supplied by reference TRBV7-2 and TRBJ2-7, is GAGVSQSPSNKVTEKGKDVELRCDPISGHTALYWYRQSLGQGLEFLIYFQGNSAPDKSGLPSDRFSAERTGGSVSTLTIQRTQQEDSAVYLCASTRDRGLAEQYFGPGTRLTVT.

The CDR3 here is CASSSRPGGEQFF. The CDR3 DNA sequence: TGTGCCAGTAGTAGCCGACCCGGCGGTGAGCAGTTCTTC. This chain links TRBV19 with TRBJ2-1; D not resolved. Germline assignment: CDR1 LNHDA and CDR2 SQIVND (reference sequence). The germline V and J ends were trimmed by 4 bases and 9 bases, with 13 bases remaining between them. The CDR3 consists of 13 residues.

This clonotype was counted ten times or more. The chain employs TRBV28 and TRBJ2-3, with TRBD1 identical over 8 bases. Trimming removed 4 bases from V and 4 bases from J; junction bases left unmatched: 4. Germline CDR1 is MDHEN and CDR2 is SYDVKM. The CDR3 runs 14 residues. The CDR3 DNA reads TGTGCCAGCAGTTCAGGACAGGGACCAGATACGCAGTATTTT. It translates to CASSSGQGPDTQYF.